This TCR beta chain was sequenced in a study of blood T cell repertoires in COVID-19 (dated by TCRdb to 2020 to 2022). In the study overall: Samples covering the acute and convalescent phases of COVID-19 were provided by collaborators in the United States, Italy and Spain. A de-identified subject ID, COVID-19 status, age in years and sex were almost always included in the sample metadata. The material from the prospective study consisted of cDNA or gDNA derived from T cells, B-cell-depleted T cells, or PBMCs. Where available, HLA class I and class II types were obtained from metadata supplied by the sample provider rather than from assay-based typing. The repertoires were released in a freely available public database meant as a resource for research on the immune response to SARS-CoV-2. The samples were drawn from the first 160 participants of the ongoing ImmuneRACE study and from more than 1,000 subjects provided by 6 global collaborators. Subjects who had been exposed to COVID-19, were actively infected with it, or had recovered from it provided the deeply sampled blood TCRbeta repertoires that made up the dataset.

The immunoSEQ Assay, a bias-controlled multiplex PCR, was used to amplify TCRbeta CDR3 regions from genomic DNA. Per the source publication's procedure: The number of nucleated cells in each sample was estimated from the amplification of reference gene primers within the assay. Sequence reads were collapsed and filtered to measure the absolute abundance of every unique TCRbeta CDR3 rearrangement. For each sample, productive Simpson clonality was calculated as the square root of Simpson's diversity index over productive rearrangements. In its TCRdb copy, this immuneACCESS table keeps in-frame sequences only and misses some clones. Where compared with another copy, unresolved V genes explain less than half of these, and the others have no known cause. V, J and clone size are those of that table, while D and trimming were read from the DNA. The sample table contains under 95,000 clones; only one count was recorded for around nine tenths of them. Together, the top ten hold roughly a sixth of the sample.

The collaborating institutions used their own protocols to collect whole blood in K2EDTA tubes. For TCRbeta analysis, collaborator samples were shipped as frozen whole blood, as isolated PBMCs, or as DNA extracted from either sample type. On the study overall, not on this receptor specifically: Clinical and demographic metadata were provided uncurated, with the amount varying by source and participant.

About this clone itself: No cognate antigen has been identified for it. No qualities accompany the bases; no much larger clone lies one base away.

Via the germline V gene, CDR1 is SGDLS and CDR2 YYNGEE. Clipping removes 3 bases from V and 4 bases from J, with 7 as the unmatched junction base count. Reading from cysteine to phenylalanine, the CDR3 counts 15 amino acids. Only CDR3 DNA remains: 45 bases, in frame from the first base. Sequences were obtained from peripheral blood. This TCR was recovered from a woman aged 80 or over with acute or convalescent COVID-19. The V gene is TRBV9 and the J gene is TRBJ1-2; the central 9 bases match TRBD1. The nucleotide sequence reads TGTGCCAGCAGCGCATCCGGGACAGGGTTCTATGGCTACACCTTC. Its protein reads: CASSASGTGFYGYTF.